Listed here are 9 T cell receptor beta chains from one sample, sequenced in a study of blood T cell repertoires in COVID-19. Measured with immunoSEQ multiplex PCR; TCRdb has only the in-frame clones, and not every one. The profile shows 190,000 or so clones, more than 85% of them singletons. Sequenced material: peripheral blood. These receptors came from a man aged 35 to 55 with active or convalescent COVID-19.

CDR3 loop: CASTPGQGTYEQYF. CDR3 bases: TGCGCCAGCACCCCGGGACAGGGGACCTACGAGCAGTACTTC. The chain recombines TRBV5-1 with TRBJ2-7; 10 bases fit TRBD1. Germline CDR1 is SGHRS and CDR2 is YFSETQ. CDR3 length equals 14 residues. Germline trimming cut 6 bases from V and 2 bases from J; bases unmatched to any gene: 5.

The CDR3 is CASSLVVAGNYEQYF. The CDR3 DNA reads TGTGCCAGCAGTTTGGTTGTCGCAGGGAACTACGAGCAGTACTTC. The J gene is TRBJ2-7, the V gene TRBV27; possible D gene TRBD1, 5 bases. V lost 3 bases to trimming and J lost 3 bases, with 15 bases between them. Germline V gives CDR1 MNHEY, CDR2 SMNVEV (reference sequence). The CDR3 is 15 amino acids.

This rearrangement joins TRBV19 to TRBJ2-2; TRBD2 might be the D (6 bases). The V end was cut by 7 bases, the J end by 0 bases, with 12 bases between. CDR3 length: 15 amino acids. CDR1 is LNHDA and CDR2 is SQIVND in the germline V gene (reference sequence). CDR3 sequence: CASKVGLANTGELFF. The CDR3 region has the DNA TGTGCCAGTAAAGTGGGACTCGCGAACACCGGGGAGCTGTTTTTT.

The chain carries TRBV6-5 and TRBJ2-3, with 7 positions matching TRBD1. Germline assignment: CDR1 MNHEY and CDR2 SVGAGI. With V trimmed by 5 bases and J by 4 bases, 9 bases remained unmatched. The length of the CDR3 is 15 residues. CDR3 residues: CASSTRQGAPDTQYF. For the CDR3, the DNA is TGTGCCAGCAGTACTCGACAGGGAGCGCCAGATACGCAGTATTTT.

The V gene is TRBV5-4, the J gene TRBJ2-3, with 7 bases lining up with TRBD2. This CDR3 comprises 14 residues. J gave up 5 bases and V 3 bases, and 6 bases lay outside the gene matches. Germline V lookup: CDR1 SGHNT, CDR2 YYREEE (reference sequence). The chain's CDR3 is CASSWASGQDTQYF. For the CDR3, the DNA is TGTGCCAGCAGCTGGGCTAGCGGCCAAGATACGCAGTATTTT.

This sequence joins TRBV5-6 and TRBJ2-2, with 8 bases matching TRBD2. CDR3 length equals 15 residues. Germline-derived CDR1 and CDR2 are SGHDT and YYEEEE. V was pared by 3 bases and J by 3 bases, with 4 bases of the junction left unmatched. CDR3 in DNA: TGTGCCAGCAGCTATAGCGGGGCCTACACCGGGGAGCTGTTTTTT. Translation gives CASSYSGAYTGELFF. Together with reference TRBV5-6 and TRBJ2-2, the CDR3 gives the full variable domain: DAGVTQSPTHLIKTRGQQVTLRCSPKSGHDTVSWYQQALGQGPQFIFQYYEEEERQRGNFPDRFSGHQFPNYSSELNVNALLLGDSALYLCASSYSGAYTGELFFGEGSRLTVL.

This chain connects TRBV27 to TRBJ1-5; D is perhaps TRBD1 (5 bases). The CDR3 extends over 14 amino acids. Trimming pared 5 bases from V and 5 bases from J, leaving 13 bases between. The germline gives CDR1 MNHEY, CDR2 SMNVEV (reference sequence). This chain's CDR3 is CASSSRTSDQPQHF. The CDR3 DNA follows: TGTGCCAGCAGTAGCCGGACATCAGATCAGCCCCAGCATTTT.

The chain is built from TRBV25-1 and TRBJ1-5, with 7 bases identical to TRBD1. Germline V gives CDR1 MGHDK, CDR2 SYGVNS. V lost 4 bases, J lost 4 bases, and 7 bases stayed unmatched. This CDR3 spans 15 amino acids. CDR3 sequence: CASSAWTGDNQPQHF. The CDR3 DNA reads TGTGCCAGCAGTGCATGGACAGGAGATAATCAGCCCCAGCATTTT.

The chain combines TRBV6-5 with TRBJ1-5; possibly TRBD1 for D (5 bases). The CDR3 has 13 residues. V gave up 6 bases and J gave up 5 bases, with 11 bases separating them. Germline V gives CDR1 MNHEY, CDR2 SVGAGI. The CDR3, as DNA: TGTGCCAGCAGATCCAGGGCCGATCAGCCCCAGCATTTT. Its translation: CASRSRADQPQHF.